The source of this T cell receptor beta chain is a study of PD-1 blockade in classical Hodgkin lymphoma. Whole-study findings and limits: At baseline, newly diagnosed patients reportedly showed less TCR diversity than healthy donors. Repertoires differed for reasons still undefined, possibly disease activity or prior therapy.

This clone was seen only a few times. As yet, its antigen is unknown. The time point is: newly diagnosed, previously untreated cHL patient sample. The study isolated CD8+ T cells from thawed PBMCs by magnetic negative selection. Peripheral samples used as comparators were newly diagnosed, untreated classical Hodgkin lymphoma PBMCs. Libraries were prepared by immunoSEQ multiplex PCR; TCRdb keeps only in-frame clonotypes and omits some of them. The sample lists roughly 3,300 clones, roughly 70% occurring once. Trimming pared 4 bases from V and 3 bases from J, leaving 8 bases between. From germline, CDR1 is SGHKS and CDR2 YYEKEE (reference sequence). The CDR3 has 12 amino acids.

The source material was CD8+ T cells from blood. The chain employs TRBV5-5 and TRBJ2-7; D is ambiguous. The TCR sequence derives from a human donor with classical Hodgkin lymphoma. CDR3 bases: TGTGCCAGCAGCGTGACTCTCTACGAGCAGTACTTC. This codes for CASSVTLYEQYF.